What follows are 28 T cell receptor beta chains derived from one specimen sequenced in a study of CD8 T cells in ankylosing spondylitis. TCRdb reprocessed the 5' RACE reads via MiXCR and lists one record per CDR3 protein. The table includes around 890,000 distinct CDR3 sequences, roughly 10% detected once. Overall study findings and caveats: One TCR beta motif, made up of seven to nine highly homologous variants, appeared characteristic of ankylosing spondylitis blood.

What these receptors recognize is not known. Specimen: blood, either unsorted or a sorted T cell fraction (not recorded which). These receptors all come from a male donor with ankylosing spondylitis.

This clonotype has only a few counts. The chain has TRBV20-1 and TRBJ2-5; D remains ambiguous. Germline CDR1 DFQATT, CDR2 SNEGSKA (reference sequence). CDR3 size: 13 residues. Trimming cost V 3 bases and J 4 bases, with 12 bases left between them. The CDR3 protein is CSASRLFGETQYF. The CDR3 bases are TGCAGTGCTAGCAGGCTTTTCGGAGAGACCCAGTACTTC.

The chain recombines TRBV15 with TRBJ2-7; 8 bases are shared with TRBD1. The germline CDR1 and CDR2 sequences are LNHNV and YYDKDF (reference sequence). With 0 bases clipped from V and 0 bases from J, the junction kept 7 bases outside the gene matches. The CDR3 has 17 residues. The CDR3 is CATSRDQWGQDSYEQYF. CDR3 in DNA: TGTGCCACCAGCAGAGATCAGTGGGGACAGGACTCCTACGAGCAGTACTTC. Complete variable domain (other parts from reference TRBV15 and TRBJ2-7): DAMVIQNPRYQVTQFGKPVTLSCSQTLNHNVMYWYQQKSSQAPKLLFHYYDKDFNNEADTPDNFQSRRPNTSFCFLDIRSPGLGDTAMYLCATSRDQWGQDSYEQYFGPGTRLTVT.

The CDR3 protein is CASSLAFALKDNEQFF. The CDR3 region has the DNA TGCGCCAGCAGCTTGGCCTTTGCTTTAAAGGACAATGAGCAGTTCTTC. The chain links TRBV5-1 to TRBJ2-1; D unresolved. Germline values: CDR1 SGHRS, CDR2 YFSETQ. V dropped 0 bases and J dropped 5 bases, with 15 bases sitting between them. CDR3 length equals 16 residues.

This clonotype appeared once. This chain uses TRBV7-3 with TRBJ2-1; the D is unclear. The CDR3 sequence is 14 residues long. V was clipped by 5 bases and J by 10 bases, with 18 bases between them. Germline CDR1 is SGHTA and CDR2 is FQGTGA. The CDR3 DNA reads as TGTGCCAGCAGCCCCTTCTCCAGACCGGTAGAGCAGTTCTTC. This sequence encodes CASSPFSRPVEQFF.

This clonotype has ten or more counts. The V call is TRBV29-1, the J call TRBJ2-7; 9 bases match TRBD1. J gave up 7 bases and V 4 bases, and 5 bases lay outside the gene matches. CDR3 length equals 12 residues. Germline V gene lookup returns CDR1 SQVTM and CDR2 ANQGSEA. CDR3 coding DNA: TGCAGCGTTGGGAGACAGGGGGGTGAGCAGTACTTC. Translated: CSVGRQGGEQYF.

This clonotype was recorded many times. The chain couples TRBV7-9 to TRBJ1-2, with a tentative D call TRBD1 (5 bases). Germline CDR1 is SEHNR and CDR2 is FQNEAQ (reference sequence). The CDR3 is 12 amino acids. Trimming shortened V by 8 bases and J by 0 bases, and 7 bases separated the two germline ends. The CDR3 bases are TGTGCCAGCGGGGGACCTAACTATGGCTACACCTTC. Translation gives CASGGPNYGYTF.

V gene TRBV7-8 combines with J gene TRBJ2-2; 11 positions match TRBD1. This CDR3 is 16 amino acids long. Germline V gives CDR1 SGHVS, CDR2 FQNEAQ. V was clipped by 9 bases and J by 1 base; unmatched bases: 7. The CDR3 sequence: CASHRDRGLNTGELFF. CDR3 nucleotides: TGTGCCAGTCACCGGGACAGGGGGTTGAACACCGGGGAGCTGTTTTTT. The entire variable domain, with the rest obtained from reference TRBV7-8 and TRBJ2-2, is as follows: GAGVSQSPRYKVAKRGQDVALRCDPISGHVSLFWYQQALGQGPEFLTYFQNEAQLDKSGLPSDRFFAERPEGSVSTLKIQRTQQEDSAVYLCASHRDRGLNTGELFFGEGSRLTVL.

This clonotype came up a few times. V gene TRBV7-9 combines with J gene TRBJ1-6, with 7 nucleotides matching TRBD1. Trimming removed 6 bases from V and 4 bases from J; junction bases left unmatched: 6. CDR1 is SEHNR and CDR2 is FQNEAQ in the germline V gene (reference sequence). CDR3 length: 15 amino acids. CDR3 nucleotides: TGTGCCAGCAGTCCCACAGGGGATTATAATTCACCCCTCCACTTT. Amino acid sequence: CASSPTGDYNSPLHF.

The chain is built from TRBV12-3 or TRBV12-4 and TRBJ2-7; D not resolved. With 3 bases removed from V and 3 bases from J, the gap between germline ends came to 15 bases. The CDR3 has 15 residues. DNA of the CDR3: TGTGCCAGCAGTTTGGAGAAGTATCTTATCTACGAGCAGTACTTC. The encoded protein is CASSLEKYLIYEQYF.

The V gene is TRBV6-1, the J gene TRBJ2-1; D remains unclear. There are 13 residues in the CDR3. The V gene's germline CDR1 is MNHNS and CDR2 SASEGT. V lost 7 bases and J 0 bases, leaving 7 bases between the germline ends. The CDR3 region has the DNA TGTGCCAGCATCCAGGACTCCTACAATGAGCAGTTCTTC. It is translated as CASIQDSYNEQFF.

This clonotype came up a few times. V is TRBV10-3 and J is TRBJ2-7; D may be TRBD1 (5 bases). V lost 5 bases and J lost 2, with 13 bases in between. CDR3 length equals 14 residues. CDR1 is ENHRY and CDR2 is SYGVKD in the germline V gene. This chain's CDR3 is CAISKTYRTYEQYF. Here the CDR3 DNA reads TGTGCCATCAGTAAAACGTACAGGACCTACGAGCAGTACTTC.

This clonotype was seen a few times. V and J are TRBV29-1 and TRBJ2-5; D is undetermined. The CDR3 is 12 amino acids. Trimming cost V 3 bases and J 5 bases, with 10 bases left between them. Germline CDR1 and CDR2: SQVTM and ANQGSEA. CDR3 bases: TGCAGCGTTGAGCCCCCCCACGAGACCCAGTACTTC. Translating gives CSVEPPHETQYF. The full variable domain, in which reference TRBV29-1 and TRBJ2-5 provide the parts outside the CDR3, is SAVISQKPSRDICQRGTSLTIQCQVDSQVTMMFWYRQQPGQSLTLIATANQGSEATYESGFVIDKFPISRPNLTFSTLTVSNMSPEDSSIYLCSVEPPHETQYFGPGTRLLVL.

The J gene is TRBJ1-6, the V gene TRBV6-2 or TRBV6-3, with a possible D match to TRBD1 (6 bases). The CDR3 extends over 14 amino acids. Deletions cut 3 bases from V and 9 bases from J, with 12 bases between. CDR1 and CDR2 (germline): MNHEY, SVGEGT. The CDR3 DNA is TGTGCCAGCAGTTATCAGGGGCTTAGTTCACCCCTCCACTTT. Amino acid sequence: CASSYQGLSSPLHF.

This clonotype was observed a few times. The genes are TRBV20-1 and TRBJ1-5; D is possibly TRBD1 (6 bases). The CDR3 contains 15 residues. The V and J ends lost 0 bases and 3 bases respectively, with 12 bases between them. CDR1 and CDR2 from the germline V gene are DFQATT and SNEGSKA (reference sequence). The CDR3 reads CSARDPRQVNQPQHF. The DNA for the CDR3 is TGCAGTGCTAGAGATCCCCGACAGGTCAATCAGCCCCAGCATTTT.

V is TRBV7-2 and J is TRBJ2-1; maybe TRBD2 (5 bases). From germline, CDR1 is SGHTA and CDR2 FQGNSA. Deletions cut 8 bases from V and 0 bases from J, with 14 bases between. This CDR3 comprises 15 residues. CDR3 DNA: TGTGCCAGCTCCCGGCCCCGGGGCTCCTACAATGAGCAGTTCTTC. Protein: CASSRPRGSYNEQFF.

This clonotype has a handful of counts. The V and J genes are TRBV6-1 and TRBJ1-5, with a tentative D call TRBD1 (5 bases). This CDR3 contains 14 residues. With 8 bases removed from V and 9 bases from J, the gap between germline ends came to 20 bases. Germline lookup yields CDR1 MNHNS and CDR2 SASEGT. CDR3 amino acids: CASQPGTWSGPQHF. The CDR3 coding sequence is TGTGCCAGCCAGCCTGGGACGTGGTCAGGGCCCCAGCATTTT.

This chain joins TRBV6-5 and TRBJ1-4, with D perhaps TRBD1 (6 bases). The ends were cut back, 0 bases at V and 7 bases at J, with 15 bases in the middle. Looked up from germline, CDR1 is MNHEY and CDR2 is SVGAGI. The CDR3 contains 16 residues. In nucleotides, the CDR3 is TGTGCCAGCAGTTACTCATGGACAGAGGCGACTGAAAAACTGTTTTTT. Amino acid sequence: CASSYSWTEATEKLFF.

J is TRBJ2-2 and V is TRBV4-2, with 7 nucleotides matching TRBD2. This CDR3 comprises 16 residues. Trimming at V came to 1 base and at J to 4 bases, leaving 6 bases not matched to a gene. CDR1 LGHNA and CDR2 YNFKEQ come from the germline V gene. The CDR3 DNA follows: TGTGCCAGCAGCCAAGGGGGCGGGGGTAGCACCGGGGAGCTGTTTTTT. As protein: CASSQGGGGSTGELFF.

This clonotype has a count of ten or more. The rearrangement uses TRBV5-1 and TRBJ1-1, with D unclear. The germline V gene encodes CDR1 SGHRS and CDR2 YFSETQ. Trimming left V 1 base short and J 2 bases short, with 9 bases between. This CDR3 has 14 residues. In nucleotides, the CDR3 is TGCGCCAGCAGCTTGACCGGGTACAACACTGAAGCTTTCTTT. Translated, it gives CASSLTGYNTEAFF.

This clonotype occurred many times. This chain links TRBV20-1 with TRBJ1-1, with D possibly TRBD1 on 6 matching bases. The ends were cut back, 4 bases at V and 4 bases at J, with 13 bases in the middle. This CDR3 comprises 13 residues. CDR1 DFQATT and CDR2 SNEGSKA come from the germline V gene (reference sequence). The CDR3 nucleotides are TGCAGTGCTAAGAACAGGGAGGGCACTGAAGCTTTCTTT. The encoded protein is CSAKNREGTEAFF.

Here the CDR3 DNA reads TGTGCCAGCAACCGCGGGGTAGGACTAGCGGATTACGAGCAGTACTTC. It codes for CASNRGVGLADYEQYF. V and J are TRBV2 and TRBJ2-7; 10 bases map to TRBD2. The trim removed 7 bases at V and 4 bases at J, leaving 13 bases unmatched. This CDR3 spans 16 amino acids. Germline V gene sequence: CDR1 SNHLY, CDR2 FYNNEI. Full variable domain (outside the CDR3, taken from reference TRBV2 and TRBJ2-7): EPEVTQTPSHQVTQMGQEVILRCVPISNHLYFYWYRQILGQKVEFLVSFYNNEISEKSEIFDDQFSVERPDGSNFTLKIRSTKLEDSAMYFCASNRGVGLADYEQYFGPGTRLTVT.

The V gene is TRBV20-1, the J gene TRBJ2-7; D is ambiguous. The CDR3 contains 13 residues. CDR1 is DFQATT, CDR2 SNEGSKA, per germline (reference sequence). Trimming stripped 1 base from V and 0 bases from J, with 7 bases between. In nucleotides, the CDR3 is TGCAGTGCTAGAGTAAAGCACTCCTACGAGCAGTACTTC. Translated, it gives CSARVKHSYEQYF.

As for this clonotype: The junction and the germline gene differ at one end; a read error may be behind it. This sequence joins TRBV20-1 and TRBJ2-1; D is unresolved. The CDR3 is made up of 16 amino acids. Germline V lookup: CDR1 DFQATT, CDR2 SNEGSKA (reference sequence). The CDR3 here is CCARVLEEYSYNEQFF. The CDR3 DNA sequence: TGCTGTGCTAGAGTTCTAGAGGAATATTCCTACAATGAGCAGTTCTTC.

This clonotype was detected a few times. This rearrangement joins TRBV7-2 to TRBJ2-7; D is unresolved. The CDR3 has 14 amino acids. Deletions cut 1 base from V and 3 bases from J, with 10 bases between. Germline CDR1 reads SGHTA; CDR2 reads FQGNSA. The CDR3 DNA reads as TGTGCCAGCAGCTTAGGAGGCCGTTTCTACGAGCAGTACTTC. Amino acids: CASSLGGRFYEQYF.

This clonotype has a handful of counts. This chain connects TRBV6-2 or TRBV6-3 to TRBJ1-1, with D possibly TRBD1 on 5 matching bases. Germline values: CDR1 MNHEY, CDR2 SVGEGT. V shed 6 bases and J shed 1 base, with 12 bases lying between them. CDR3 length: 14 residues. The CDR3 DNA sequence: TGTGCCAGCAGGCAGGGACGGCCGAACACTGAAGCTTTCTTT. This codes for CASRQGRPNTEAFF.

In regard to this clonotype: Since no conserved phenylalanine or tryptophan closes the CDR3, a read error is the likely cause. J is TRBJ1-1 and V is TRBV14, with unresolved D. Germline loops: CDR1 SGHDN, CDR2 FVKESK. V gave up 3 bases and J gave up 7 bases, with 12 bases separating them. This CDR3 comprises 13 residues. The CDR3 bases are TGTGCCAGCAGCCACTTGAAAGCCCTTGAAGCTTTCGTT. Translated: CASSHLKALEAFV.

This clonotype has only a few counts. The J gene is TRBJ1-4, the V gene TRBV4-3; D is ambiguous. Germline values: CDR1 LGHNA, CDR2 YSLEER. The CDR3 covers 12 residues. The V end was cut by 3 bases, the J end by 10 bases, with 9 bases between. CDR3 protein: CASSQQVGKLFF. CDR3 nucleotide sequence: TGCGCCAGCAGCCAGCAAGTGGGAAAACTGTTTTTT.

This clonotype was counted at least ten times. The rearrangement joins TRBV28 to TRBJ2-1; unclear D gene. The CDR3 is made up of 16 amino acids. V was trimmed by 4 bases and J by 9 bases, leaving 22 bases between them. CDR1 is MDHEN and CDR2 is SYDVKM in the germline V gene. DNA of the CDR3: TGTGCCAGCAGTTCCTCCTGGCAGACAAACTTCCCTGAGCAGTTCTTC. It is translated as CASSSSWQTNFPEQFF.